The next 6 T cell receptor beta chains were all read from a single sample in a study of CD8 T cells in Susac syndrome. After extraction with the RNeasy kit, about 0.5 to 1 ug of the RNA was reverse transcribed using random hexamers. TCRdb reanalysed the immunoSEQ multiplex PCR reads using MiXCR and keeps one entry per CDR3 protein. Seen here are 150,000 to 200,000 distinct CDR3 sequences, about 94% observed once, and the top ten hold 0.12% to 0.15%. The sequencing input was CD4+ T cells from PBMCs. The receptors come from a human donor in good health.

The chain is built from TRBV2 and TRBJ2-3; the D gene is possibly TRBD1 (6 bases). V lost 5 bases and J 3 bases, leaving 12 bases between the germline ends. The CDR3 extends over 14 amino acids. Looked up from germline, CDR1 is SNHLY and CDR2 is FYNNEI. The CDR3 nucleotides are TGTGCCAGCAGTAACAGGGATGGAACAGATACGCAGTATTTT. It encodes CASSNRDGTDTQYF.

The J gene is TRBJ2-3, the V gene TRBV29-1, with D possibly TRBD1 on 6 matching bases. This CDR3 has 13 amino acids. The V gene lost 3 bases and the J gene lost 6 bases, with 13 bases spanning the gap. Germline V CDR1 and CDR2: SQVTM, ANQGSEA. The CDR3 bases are TGCAGCGTTGATTACAGGGTCGGCGATACGCAGTATTTT. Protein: CSVDYRVGDTQYF.

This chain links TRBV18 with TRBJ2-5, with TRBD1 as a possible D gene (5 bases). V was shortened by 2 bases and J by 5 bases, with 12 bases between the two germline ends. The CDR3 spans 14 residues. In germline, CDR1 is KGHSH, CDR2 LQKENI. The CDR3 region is CASSPGAHGETQYF. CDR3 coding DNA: TGTGCCAGCTCACCAGGGGCCCACGGCGAGACCCAGTACTTC.

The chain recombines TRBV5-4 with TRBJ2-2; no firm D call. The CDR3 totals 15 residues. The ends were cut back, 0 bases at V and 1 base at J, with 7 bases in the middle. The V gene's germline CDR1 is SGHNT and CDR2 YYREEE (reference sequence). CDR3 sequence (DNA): TGTGCCAGCAGCTTGGCGCTGGGGAACACCGGGGAGCTGTTTTTT. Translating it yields CASSLALGNTGELFF.

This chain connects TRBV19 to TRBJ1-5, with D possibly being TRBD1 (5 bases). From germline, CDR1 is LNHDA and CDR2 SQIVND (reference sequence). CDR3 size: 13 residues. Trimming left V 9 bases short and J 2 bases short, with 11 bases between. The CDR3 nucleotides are TGTGCCAGCACCGGGGGGGGCAATCAGCCCCAGCATTTT. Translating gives CASTGGGNQPQHF. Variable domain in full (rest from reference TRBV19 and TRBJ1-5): DGGITQSPKYLFRKEGQNVTLSCEQNLNHDAMYWYRQDPGQGLRLIYYSQIVNDFQKGDIAEGYSVSREKKESFPLTVTSAQKNPTAFYLCASTGGGNQPQHFGDGTRLSIL.

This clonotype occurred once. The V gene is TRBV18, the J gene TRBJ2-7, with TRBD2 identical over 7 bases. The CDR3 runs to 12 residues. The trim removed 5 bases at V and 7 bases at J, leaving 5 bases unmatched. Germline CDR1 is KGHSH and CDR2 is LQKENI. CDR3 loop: CASSWEGREQYF. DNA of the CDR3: TGTGCCAGCTCATGGGAGGGTCGGGAGCAGTACTTC.